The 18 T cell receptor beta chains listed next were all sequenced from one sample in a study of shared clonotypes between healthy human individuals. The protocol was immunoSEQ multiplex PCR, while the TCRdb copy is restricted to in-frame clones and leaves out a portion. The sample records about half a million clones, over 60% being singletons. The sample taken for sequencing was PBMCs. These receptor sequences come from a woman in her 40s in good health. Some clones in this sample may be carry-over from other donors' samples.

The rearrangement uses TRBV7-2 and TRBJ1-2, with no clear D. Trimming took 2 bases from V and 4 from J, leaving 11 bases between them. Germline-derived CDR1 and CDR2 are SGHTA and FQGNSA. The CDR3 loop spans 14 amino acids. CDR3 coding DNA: TGTGCCAGCAGCTTATTTCGGGCGGCCTATGGCTACACCTTC. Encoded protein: CASSLFRAAYGYTF.

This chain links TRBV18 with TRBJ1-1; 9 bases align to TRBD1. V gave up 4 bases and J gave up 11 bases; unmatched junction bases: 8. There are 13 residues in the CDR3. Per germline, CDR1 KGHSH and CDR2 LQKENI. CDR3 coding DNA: TGTGCCAGCTCACTAAGGGACAGGGATGTGGCTTTCTTT. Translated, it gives CASSLRDRDVAFF. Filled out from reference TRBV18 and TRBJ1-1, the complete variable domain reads NAGVMQNPRHLVRRRGQEARLRCSPMKGHSHVYWYRQLPEEGLKFMVYLQKENIIDESGMPKERFSAEFPKEGPSILRIQQVVRGDSAAYFCASSLRDRDVAFFGQGTRLTVV.

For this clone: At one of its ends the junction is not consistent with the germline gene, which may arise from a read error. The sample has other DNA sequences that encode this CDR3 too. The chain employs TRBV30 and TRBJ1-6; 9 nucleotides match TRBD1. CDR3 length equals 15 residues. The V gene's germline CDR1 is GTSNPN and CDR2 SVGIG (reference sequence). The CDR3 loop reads CAWEDRGGADSPLHF. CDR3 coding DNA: TGTGCCTGGGAGGACAGGGGAGGAGCGGATTCACCTCTCCACTTT.

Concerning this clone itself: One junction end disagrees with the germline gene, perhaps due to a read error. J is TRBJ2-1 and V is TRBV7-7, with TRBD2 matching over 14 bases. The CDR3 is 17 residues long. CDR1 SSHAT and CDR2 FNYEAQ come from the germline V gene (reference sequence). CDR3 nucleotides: TGTGCTAGCAGCCCGGGACTAGCGGGAGCTGAGGGCAATGAGCAGTTCTTC. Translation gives CASSPGLAGAEGNEQFF.

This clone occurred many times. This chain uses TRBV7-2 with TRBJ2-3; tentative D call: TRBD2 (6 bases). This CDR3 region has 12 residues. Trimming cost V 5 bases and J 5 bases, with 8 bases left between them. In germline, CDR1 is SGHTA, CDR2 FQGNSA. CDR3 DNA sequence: TGTGCCAGCAGCCCAGCGGGAGATACGCAGTATTTT. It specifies CASSPAGDTQYF.

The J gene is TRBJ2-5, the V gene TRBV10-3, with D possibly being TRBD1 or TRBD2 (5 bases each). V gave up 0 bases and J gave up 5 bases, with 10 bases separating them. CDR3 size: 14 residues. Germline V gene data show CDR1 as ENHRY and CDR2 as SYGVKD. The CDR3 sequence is CAISESGRRETQYF. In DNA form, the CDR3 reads TGTGCCATCAGTGAGTCGGGACGACGGGAGACCCAGTACTTC.

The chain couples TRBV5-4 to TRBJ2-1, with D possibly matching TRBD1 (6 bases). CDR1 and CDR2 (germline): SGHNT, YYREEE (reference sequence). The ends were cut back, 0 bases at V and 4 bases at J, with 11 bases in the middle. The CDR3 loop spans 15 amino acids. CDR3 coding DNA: TGTGCCAGCAGCTTGGATCAGGGGATATACAATGAGCAGTTCTTC. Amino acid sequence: CASSLDQGIYNEQFF.

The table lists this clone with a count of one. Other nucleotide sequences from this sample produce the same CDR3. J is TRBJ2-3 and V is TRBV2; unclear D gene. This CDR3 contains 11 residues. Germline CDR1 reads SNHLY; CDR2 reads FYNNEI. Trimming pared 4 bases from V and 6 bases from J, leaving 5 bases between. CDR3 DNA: TGTGCCAGCAGTGTTGGTGATACGCAGTATTTT. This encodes CASSVGDTQYF.

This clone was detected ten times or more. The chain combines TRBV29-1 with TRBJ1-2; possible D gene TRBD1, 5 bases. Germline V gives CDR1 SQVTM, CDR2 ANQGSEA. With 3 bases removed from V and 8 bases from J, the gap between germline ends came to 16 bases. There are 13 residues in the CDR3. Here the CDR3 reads CSVDIAGTGGYTF. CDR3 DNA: TGCAGCGTTGACATTGCGGGTACAGGCGGCTACACCTTC.

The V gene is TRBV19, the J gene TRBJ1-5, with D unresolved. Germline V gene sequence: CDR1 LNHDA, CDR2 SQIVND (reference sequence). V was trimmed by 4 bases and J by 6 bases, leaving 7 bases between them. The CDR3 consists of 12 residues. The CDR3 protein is CASSTLSQPQHF. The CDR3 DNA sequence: TGTGCCAGTAGTACCCTGAGTCAGCCCCAGCATTTT.

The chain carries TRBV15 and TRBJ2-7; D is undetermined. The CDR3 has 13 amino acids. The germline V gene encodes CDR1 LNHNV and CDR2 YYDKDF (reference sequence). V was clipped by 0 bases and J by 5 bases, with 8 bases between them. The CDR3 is CATSRDLGNEQYF. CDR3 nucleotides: TGTGCCACCAGCAGAGATCTGGGGAACGAGCAGTACTTC.

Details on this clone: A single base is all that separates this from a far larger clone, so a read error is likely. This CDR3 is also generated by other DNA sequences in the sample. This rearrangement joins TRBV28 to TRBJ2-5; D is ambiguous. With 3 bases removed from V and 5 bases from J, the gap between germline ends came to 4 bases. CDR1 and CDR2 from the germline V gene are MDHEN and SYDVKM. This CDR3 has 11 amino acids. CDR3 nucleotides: TGTGCCAGCAGTTTCGGGGAGACCCAGTACTTC. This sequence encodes CASSFGETQYF.

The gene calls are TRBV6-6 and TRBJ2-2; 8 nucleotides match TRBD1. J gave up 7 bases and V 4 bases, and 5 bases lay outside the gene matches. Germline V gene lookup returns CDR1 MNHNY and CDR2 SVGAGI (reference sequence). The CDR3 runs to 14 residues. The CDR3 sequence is CASSSDRGDGELFF. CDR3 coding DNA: TGTGCCAGCAGTTCTGACAGGGGCGACGGGGAGCTGTTTTTT.

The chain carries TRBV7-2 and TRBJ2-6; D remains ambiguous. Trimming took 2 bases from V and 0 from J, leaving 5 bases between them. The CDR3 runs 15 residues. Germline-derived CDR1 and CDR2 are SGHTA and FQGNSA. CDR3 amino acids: CASSLRYSGANVLTF. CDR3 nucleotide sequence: TGTGCCAGCAGCTTACGGTACTCTGGGGCCAACGTCCTGACTTTC.

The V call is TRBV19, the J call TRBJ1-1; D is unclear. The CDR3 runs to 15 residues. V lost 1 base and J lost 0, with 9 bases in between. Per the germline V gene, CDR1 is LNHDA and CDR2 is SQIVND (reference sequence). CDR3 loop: CASSIASAVNTEAFF. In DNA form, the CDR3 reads TGTGCCAGTAGTATAGCGAGTGCAGTGAACACTGAAGCTTTCTTT.

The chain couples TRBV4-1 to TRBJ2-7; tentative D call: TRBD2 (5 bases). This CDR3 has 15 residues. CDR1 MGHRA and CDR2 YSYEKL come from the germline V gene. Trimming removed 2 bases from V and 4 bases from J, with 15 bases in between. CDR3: CASSQSPSQLYEQYF. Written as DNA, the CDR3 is TGCGCCAGCAGCCAATCCCCTAGCCAATTATACGAGCAGTACTTC.

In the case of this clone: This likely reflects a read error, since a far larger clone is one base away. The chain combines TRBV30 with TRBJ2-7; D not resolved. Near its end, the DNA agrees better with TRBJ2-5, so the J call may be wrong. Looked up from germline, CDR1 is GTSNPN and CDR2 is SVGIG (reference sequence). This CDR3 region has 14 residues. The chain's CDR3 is CAWRRLLYKETQYF. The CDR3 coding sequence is TGTGCCTGGAGGAGGCTCCTGTACAAAGAGACCCAGTACTTC.

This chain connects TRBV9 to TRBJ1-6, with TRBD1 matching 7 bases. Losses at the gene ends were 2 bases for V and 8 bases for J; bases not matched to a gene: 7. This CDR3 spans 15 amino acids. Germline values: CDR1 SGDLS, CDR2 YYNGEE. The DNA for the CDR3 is TGTGCCAGCAGCGTCGCGGGACAGCCCTATTCACCCCTCCACTTT. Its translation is CASSVAGQPYSPLHF.